Shown below are 10 T cell receptor beta chains from a single sample sequenced in a study of T-cell reconstitution after alpha-beta-depleted transplantation in children. The authors prepared the TCRbeta library with unique molecular identifiers. TCRdb re-analysed the PCR reads in MiXCR, keeping a single row per CDR3 protein. The sample contains around 72,000 distinct CDR3 sequences, 4% to 5% of which appear only once. The sequencing here drew on PBMCs, mostly from graft donor cells, taken 180 days after TCRalphabeta/CD19-depleted stem cell transplant. The receptors stem from a boy less than two years old who had a stem cell transplant for acute myeloid leukemia, so the T cells may come from the graft donor.

This clonotype was seen repeatedly, ten times or more. The chain employs TRBV12-3 or TRBV12-4 and TRBJ2-2; unclear D gene. The CDR3 spans 14 residues. The V end lost 6 bases, the J end lost 1 base, and 9 bases lay between the germline ends. CDR3 nucleotides: TGTGCCAGCAGCCCCCGAGGGAACACCGGGGAGCTGTTTTTT. Its translation is CASSPRGNTGELFF.

This clonotype was counted ten times or more. The rearrangement links TRBV7-9 to TRBJ1-2; possible D gene TRBD1, 6 bases. The CDR3 is made up of 15 amino acids. The germline V and J ends were trimmed by 1 base and 8 bases, with 17 bases remaining between them. Per the germline V gene, CDR1 is SEHNR and CDR2 is FQNEAQ (reference sequence). The CDR3 nucleotides are TGTGCCAGCAGCTTAGAGACCGGGACAAGGAGAGGCTACACCTTC. Protein sequence: CASSLETGTRRGYTF.

This clonotype was picked up many times. The rearrangement uses TRBV5-1 and TRBJ1-2; the match to TRBD1 covers 7 bases. The V and J ends lost 3 bases and 8 bases, in that order; junction bases with no gene match: 10. Germline V gene sequence: CDR1 SGHRS, CDR2 YFSETQ. The CDR3 totals 14 residues. CDR3 DNA: TGCGCCAGCAGCTCTGGACAGGCGATGGGGGGCTACACCTTC. Its protein product is CASSSGQAMGGYTF.

This clonotype was counted ten times or more. The chain combines TRBV7-9 with TRBJ1-3, with D uncertain. The germline V gene encodes CDR1 SEHNR and CDR2 FQNEAQ (reference sequence). This CDR3 spans 14 amino acids. V dropped 2 bases and J dropped 0 bases, with 5 bases sitting between them. CDR3 bases: TGTGCCAGCAGCTTACTACCCTCTGGAAACACCATATATTTT. This translates into CASSLLPSGNTIYF.

Comment on this clonotype: The conserved phenylalanine or tryptophan normally closing the CDR3 is absent here, so this likely arose from a read error. This sequence joins TRBV20-1 and TRBJ2-1; 8 bases are a match to TRBD2. The CDR3 covers 16 residues. V gave up 1 base and J gave up 1 base; unmatched junction bases: 6. The germline CDR1 and CDR2 sequences are DFQATT and SNEGSKA (reference sequence). CDR3 amino acids: CSARVERGPSYNEQFS. The CDR3 DNA sequence: TGCAGTGCTAGAGTGGAGCGGGGGCCTTCCTACAATGAGCAGTTCTCC.

This clonotype was recorded many times. V gene TRBV7-3 combines with J gene TRBJ2-1; 9 bases are shared with TRBD2. This CDR3 region has 15 residues. The J segment lost 2 bases and the V segment lost 3 bases, leaving 2 bases of the junction unmatched. Looked up from germline, CDR1 is SGHTA and CDR2 is FQGTGA. CDR3 bases: TGTGCCAGCAGCTTTGCTAGCGGGGCCTACAATGAGCAGTTCTTC. It codes for CASSFASGAYNEQFF.

This clonotype showed up many times. CDR3 sequence (DNA): TGCGCCAGCAGCCTCAAGGGGGTCCAAGAGACCCAGTACTTC. Its translation: CASSLKGVQETQYF. This rearrangement joins TRBV5-1 to TRBJ2-5, with D possibly being TRBD1 (6 bases). There are 14 residues in the CDR3. The ends were cut back, 4 bases at V and 1 base at J, with 11 bases in the middle. The germline V gene has CDR1 SGHRS and CDR2 YFSETQ.

The V call is TRBV7-9, the J call TRBJ2-3; D perhaps matches TRBD1 (5 bases). The V gene lost 3 bases and the J gene lost 2 bases, with 9 bases spanning the gap. The CDR3 has 14 residues. Germline-derived CDR1 and CDR2 are SEHNR and FQNEAQ (reference sequence). CDR3 sequence (DNA): TGTGCCAGCAGCTTGTACAGGTTCACAGATACGCAGTATTTT. Its translation is CASSLYRFTDTQYF.

This clonotype occurred many times. V is TRBV7-9 and J is TRBJ2-7; 7 bases match TRBD1. V lost 6 bases and J lost 7; bases outside the gene matches: 9. From germline, CDR1 is SEHNR and CDR2 FQNEAQ (reference sequence). The CDR3 consists of 13 residues. CDR3 loop: CASSQDRVREQYF. The CDR3 region has the DNA TGTGCCAGCAGTCAAGACAGGGTGAGAGAGCAGTACTTC.

The table lists this clonotype with many counts. The V and J genes are TRBV5-1 and TRBJ1-1; no reliable D call. Trimming stripped 0 bases from V and 6 bases from J, with 24 bases between. The CDR3 totals 18 residues. Germline lookup yields CDR1 SGHRS and CDR2 YFSETQ. The CDR3 DNA sequence: TGCGCCAGCAGCTTGGGCGTGGGAGGTCAAATACTCGTACCTGAAGCTTTCTTT. It yields the protein CASSLGVGGQILVPEAFF.